Described below is a single T cell receptor (beta chain) sequence and its context. This clonotype was picked up one time. What antigen it recognizes has not been identified. Nothing much larger sits one base from this clone, and base qualities are not available. One read alone provides weak support. The data were obtained in a study of CD8 T cells in Susac syndrome (dated by TCRdb to about 2019). Study-wide context: Whether CD8+ T cell activation and differentiation in Susac syndrome was antigen driven was tested using repertoire sequencing.

The investigation overall reported the following: The number of individuals in the TCR sequencing and HLA analysis was acknowledged as relatively small.

RNA was extracted with the RNeasy kit and about 0.5 to 1 ug was reverse transcribed using random hexamers. TCR beta CDR3 regions were amplified with the immunoSEQ multiplex PCR assay covering 54 Vbeta and 13 Jbeta segments. PCR amplification bias was corrected by using a synthetic template baseline for primer optimization and computational correction. The original pipeline was this. Reads were assigned to V, D and J genes according to IMGT and analyzed in immunoSEQ Analyzer, with only productive sequences retained. Clonality was calculated as one minus the Shannon entropy normalized by log2 of the number of productive unique sequences. Public and private clones were assessed among the 100 most prevalent clones of each patient and control. Clones were defined as Susac-specific if absent from the healthy and MS cohorts, from 900 to 1,200 published viral clones and from other ImmuneACCESS disease sequences. TCRdb itself trimmed the public reads at Q25 with fastp, ran MiXCR and retained productive beta chains. Every entry covers one CDR3 protein and lists the most common genes and DNA from its rows. TCRdb, not the authors, supplied the V and J calls. Across this sample there are 200,000 to 250,000 distinct CDR3 sequences, with 80% to 95% seen only once. Approximately 0.072% of the sample comes from the top ten.

Peripheral blood CD8+ and CD4+ T cells from healthy donors, Susac syndrome patients and multiple sclerosis patients were profiled by high-throughput TCR beta sequencing. Multiple sclerosis controls were treatment-naive patients with stable or active relapsing-remitting disease fulfilling revised McDonald criteria. Bulk CD8+ and CD4+ T cells were purified by magnetic negative isolation, whereas CD8+ TEMRA cells were enriched by FACS. Blood was collected in EDTA tubes and processed within 24 hours, with PBMCs isolated through density gradient centrifugation. PBMCs intended for TCR sequencing were cryopreserved in liquid nitrogen and thawed later in a water bath at 37 degrees C. Purity of sorted or isolated CD4+, CD8+ and CD8+ TEMRA cells was at least 90%. Inclusive of the bounding cysteine and phenylalanine, the CDR3 is 12 residues long. The read is trimmed to its CDR3 DNA, 36 bases read in frame from base 1. The CDR1 and CDR2 encoded by the germline V gene (reference sequence) are LGHDT and YNNKEL. V loses 3 bases, J loses 5 bases, and the germline ends lie 7 bases apart.

The chain couples TRBV3-1 to TRBJ1-1; perhaps TRBD1 is the D gene, with 5 bases matching. The material sequenced was CD4+ T cells from PBMCs. The origin of this receptor is a human donor with multiple sclerosis. The CDR3 reads CASSHRETEAFF. The nucleotides are TGTGCCAGCAGCCACAGGGAAACTGAAGCTTTCTTT. The CDR3 plus the reference TRBV3-1 and TRBJ1-1 genes for the other parts give the full variable domain: DTAVSQTPKYLVTQMGNDKSIKCEQNLGHDTMYWYKQDSKKFLKIMFSYNNKELIINETVPNRFSPKSPDKAHLNLHINSLELGDSAVYFCASSHRETEAFFGQGTRLTVV.